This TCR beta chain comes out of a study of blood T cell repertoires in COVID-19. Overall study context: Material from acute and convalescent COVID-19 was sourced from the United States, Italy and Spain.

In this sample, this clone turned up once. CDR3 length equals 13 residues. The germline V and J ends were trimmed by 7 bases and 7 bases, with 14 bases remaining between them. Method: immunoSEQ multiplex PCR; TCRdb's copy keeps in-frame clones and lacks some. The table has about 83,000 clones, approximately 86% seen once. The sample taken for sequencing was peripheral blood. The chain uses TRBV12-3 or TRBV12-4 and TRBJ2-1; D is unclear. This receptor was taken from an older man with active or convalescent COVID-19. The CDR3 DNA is TGTGCCAGCAAGGCCGGCACGAGGAATGAGCAGTTCTTC. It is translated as CASKAGTRNEQFF.